This TCR beta chain emerged from a study of shared clonotypes between healthy human individuals. General study findings and limits: Generation probabilities of non-shared clonotypes were lower (relative to those shared by all four donors).

The study ran the assay at deep level. Original handling: ImmunoSEQ yielded junction-only sequences lacking quality scores, so filtering differed. Only in-frame clones appear in the TCRdb table, and some are missing; sequencing was by immunoSEQ multiplex PCR. From that table come the V and J calls and clone size; the DNA was used to work out D and trimming. Of about 610,000 clones in the sample, 96% were seen once. This CDR3 region has 14 residues. The germline V gene has CDR1 SQVTM and CDR2 ANQGSEA. The V and J ends lost 8 bases and 3 bases respectively, with 18 bases between them. Naive CD8 cells comprised CD45RO-negative, CCR7-positively selected cells, excluding terminally differentiated effector memory CD45RA+ cells. A note on this clone: Antigen: not known.

Source material: naive CD8+ T cells sorted from blood. The TCR was taken from a woman aged 25-40 years in good health. J is TRBJ2-3 and V is TRBV29-1; D may be TRBD1 or TRBD2 (6 bases each). The CDR3 spells CSPHGGGGTDTQYF. In DNA form, the CDR3 reads TGCAGCCCCCACGGGGGCGGTGGGACAGATACGCAGTATTTT.